This T cell receptor beta chain stems from a study of blood T cell repertoires in COVID-19. Study as a whole: PBMCs, B-cell-depleted T cells, or T cells provided the cDNA or gDNA that made up the material.

Generated by immunoSEQ multiplex PCR, the TCRdb table keeps only in-frame clones and is missing some. The profile shows 200,000 or so clones, roughly 90% of them singletons. Residents of 20 to 25 US areas, aged 18 to 89 years, made up the participants. Cohort 3 recovery required two negative PCRs, clearance, or symptom resolution. CDR1 SGDLS and CDR2 YYNGEE come from the germline V gene. CDR3 length: 16 residues. Worth noting for this clone: The junction and the germline gene differ at one end; a read error may be behind it.

The sequence came from a woman aged 25 to 39 who had recovered from COVID-19. Source material: PBMCs or T cells enriched from blood (not recorded which). The J gene is TRBJ2-5, the V gene TRBV9; 11 nucleotides agree with TRBD2. The CDR3 DNA is TGTGCCCGCAGCCCGCGGGGGGCTAGCGGGGGGGAGACCCAGTACTTC. It codes for CARSPRGASGGETQYF.